The 20 T cell receptor beta chains reported below all come from one sample, sequenced in a study of PD-1 blockade in classical Hodgkin lymphoma (dated by TCRdb to 2020 to 2021). Read against the paper, the sample's time point label means: cycle 1 day 1 (C1D1), immediately before nivolumab initiation. Every trial patient had relapsed after autologous stem cell transplantation, and cohorts A, B and C differed in prior brentuximab vedotin exposure. Library creation used the immunoSEQ multiplex PCR assay. Drawn from immuneACCESS, this table holds only the in-frame rearrangements with V and J called that TCRdb kept. Clones are partly lost; checked studies trace under half to an unresolved V gene and leave the rest unexplained. The sample table contains more than 60,000 clones; only one count was recorded for around 90% of them. Clones ranked in the top ten supply 9.7% of the sample. Sequencing used peripheral blood mononuclear cells (PBMCs), obtained at baseline. Source of these receptors: a human donor with classical Hodgkin lymphoma.

The J gene is TRBJ2-6, the V gene TRBV18, with a possible D match to TRBD1 (6 bases). Germline V gene sequence: CDR1 KGHSH, CDR2 LQKENI. The CDR3 length is 19 residues. Trimming took 1 base from V and 0 from J, leaving 16 bases between them. The CDR3 DNA follows: TGTGCCAGCTCACCACAGACAGGCAGCTCTAGCTCTGGGGCCAACGTCCTGACTTTC. Residues: CASSPQTGSSSSGANVLTF.

V usage is TRBV6-5 and J usage is TRBJ2-1; TRBD1 or TRBD2 may be the D gene (5 bases each). The CDR3 has 12 residues. Germline-derived CDR1 and CDR2 are MNHEY and SVGAGI. V was shortened by 2 bases and J by 13 bases, with 12 bases between the two germline ends. The CDR3 is CASSYHQGEQFF. The CDR3 DNA reads TGTGCCAGCAGTTACCATCAGGGAGAACAGTTCTTC.

The V gene is TRBV19, the J gene TRBJ1-5; TRBD1 aligns across 10 bases. The CDR3 has 18 residues. Per the germline V gene, CDR1 is LNHDA and CDR2 is SQIVND (reference sequence). V was pared by 6 bases and J by 6 bases, with 17 bases of the junction left unmatched. CDR3 sequence (DNA): TGTGCCAGTAGACCAACCCTTCTGACAGGGGGCGAGGGTCAGCCCCAGCATTTT. Translated, it gives CASRPTLLTGGEGQPQHF.

The genes are TRBV27 and TRBJ2-5; weak D call: TRBD1 (6 bases). Looked up from germline, CDR1 is MNHEY and CDR2 is SMNVEV (reference sequence). Trimming removed 3 bases at V and 10 bases at J, with 27 bases between. The CDR3 is made up of 17 amino acids. The CDR3 sequence is CASSFPGQPHPIRVQYF. CDR3 sequence (DNA): TGTGCCAGCAGTTTCCCCGGACAGCCGCACCCGATCCGTGTCCAGTACTTC.

This clone was observed a single time. This chain connects TRBV29-1 to TRBJ2-7; 7 bases line up with TRBD2. Germline CDR1 reads SQVTM; CDR2 reads ANQGSEA. With 8 bases clipped from V and 2 bases from J, the junction kept 12 bases outside the gene matches. The CDR3 consists of 14 residues. CDR3 region: CSLLERGLTYEQYF. The CDR3 DNA sequence: TGCAGCCTTCTCGAGCGGGGCCTGACCTACGAGCAGTACTTC.

The rearrangement joins TRBV2 to TRBJ2-5; possibly TRBD1 or TRBD2 for D (7 bases each). Deletions cut 8 bases from V and 7 bases from J, with 14 bases between. Germline V lookup: CDR1 SNHLY, CDR2 FYNNEI. The CDR3 totals 12 residues. The CDR3 region is CASGQGEGTQYF. Written as DNA, the CDR3 is TGTGCCAGCGGGCAGGGGGAGGGGACCCAGTACTTC.

This chain uses TRBV14 with TRBJ2-7; D is unresolved. V was shortened by 1 base and J by 2 bases, with 9 bases between the two germline ends. Germline loops: CDR1 SGHDN, CDR2 FVKESK. The CDR3 length is 14 residues. The CDR3 sequence: CASSQGPTPYEQYF. The CDR3, as DNA: TGTGCCAGCAGCCAAGGGCCTACCCCCTACGAGCAGTACTTC.

The V gene is TRBV18, the J gene TRBJ2-7; D possibly corresponds to TRBD1 (6 bases). The germline CDR1 and CDR2 sequences are KGHSH and LQKENI. V was shortened by 2 bases and J by 0 bases, with 8 bases between the two germline ends. The CDR3 extends over 14 amino acids. CDR3 DNA sequence: TGTGCCAGCTCACCAGCGACAGGCTCCTACGAGCAGTACTTC. Translating it yields CASSPATGSYEQYF.

The chain uses TRBV7-7 and TRBJ2-1; 9 bases agree with TRBD2. The CDR3 contains 16 residues. Per the germline V gene, CDR1 is SSHAT and CDR2 is FNYEAQ (reference sequence). J was trimmed by 1 base and V by 5 bases; bases with no gene match: 6. The CDR3 reads CASSPTSGPSYNEQFF. The CDR3 DNA follows: TGTGCCAGCAGCCCTACTAGCGGGCCTTCCTACAATGAGCAGTTCTTC.

The J gene is TRBJ2-3, the V gene TRBV18, with D hard to call. The CDR3 has 14 residues. The V and J ends lost 3 bases and 0 bases respectively, with 7 bases between them. From germline, CDR1 is KGHSH and CDR2 LQKENI. CDR3 region: CASSPRTSTDTQYF. CDR3 coding DNA: TGTGCCAGCTCACCTCGGACCAGCACAGATACGCAGTATTTT.

The gene calls are TRBV9 and TRBJ1-3; D not resolved. CDR1 is SGDLS, CDR2 YYNGEE, per germline. The CDR3 runs 13 residues. V lost 2 bases to trimming and J lost 3 bases, with 6 bases between them. The CDR3 here is CASSVDDGNTIYF. CDR3 nucleotides: TGTGCCAGCAGCGTCGACGATGGAAACACCATATATTTT.

This chain uses TRBV4-1 with TRBJ2-1; TRBD1 agrees at 9 bases. Per the germline V gene, CDR1 is MGHRA and CDR2 is YSYEKL. CDR3 length: 16 amino acids. Trimming cost V 5 bases and J 10 bases; bases outside gene matches: 15. CDR3 sequence (DNA): TGCGCCAGCAGCTCAAGTGGGGGGACAGGGTATGGGGAGCAGTTCTTC. Residues: CASSSSGGTGYGEQFF.

J is TRBJ2-3 and V is TRBV19; D is ambiguous. Germline CDR1 and CDR2: LNHDA and SQIVND (reference sequence). Trimming removed 6 bases at V and 0 bases at J, with 13 bases between. The CDR3 has 15 amino acids. CDR3 in DNA: TGTGCCAGTAGCGCCCCTAGAGCTAGCACAGATACGCAGTATTTT. Residues: CASSAPRASTDTQYF.

This chain connects TRBV6-5 to TRBJ2-7; D gene uncertain. Per the germline V gene, CDR1 is MNHEY and CDR2 is SVGAGI. The V end was cut by 2 bases, the J end by 3 bases, with 11 bases between. This CDR3 has 14 residues. The CDR3 loop reads CASSYTSSGYEQYF. CDR3 sequence (DNA): TGTGCCAGCAGTTACACCTCTTCGGGCTACGAGCAGTACTTC.

V gene TRBV6-5 combines with J gene TRBJ1-6; D call uncertain. Per germline, CDR1 MNHEY and CDR2 SVGAGI. V was clipped by 5 bases and J by 3 bases, with 8 bases between them. The CDR3 runs to 14 residues. CDR3 sequence (DNA): TGTGCCAGCAGTGAATTTCTCTATAATTCACCCCTCCACTTT. Translation: CASSEFLYNSPLHF.

This chain links TRBV7-8 with TRBJ2-3; either TRBD1 or TRBD2 may fit D (7 bases each). The germline V and J ends were trimmed by 5 bases and 3 bases, with 12 bases remaining between them. Germline V lookup: CDR1 SGHVS, CDR2 FQNEAQ. The CDR3 loop spans 14 amino acids. CDR3 in DNA: TGTGCCAGCAGCCAGGGGGGGGGTACAGATACGCAGTATTTT. Translation gives CASSQGGGTDTQYF.

The table lists this clone with a count of one. The chain carries TRBV15 and TRBJ1-2; 10 nucleotides match TRBD1. The CDR3 totals 16 residues. The germline CDR1 and CDR2 sequences are LNHNV and YYDKDF (reference sequence). With V trimmed by 5 bases and J by 6 bases, 12 bases remained unmatched. The CDR3 reads CATSGLGQGWLNGYTF. In nucleotides, the CDR3 is TGTGCCACCAGCGGCCTGGGACAGGGGTGGTTAAATGGCTACACCTTC.

J is TRBJ1-2 and V is TRBV2; D remains unclear. Germline-derived CDR1 and CDR2 are SNHLY and FYNNEI. Trimming stripped 7 bases from V and 5 bases from J, with 14 bases between. This CDR3 contains 13 residues. The chain's CDR3 is CASNLIIGYGYTF. CDR3 DNA sequence: TGTGCCAGCAACCTAATTATTGGGTATGGCTACACCTTC.

The chain combines TRBV2 with TRBJ1-1; D might be TRBD1 (6 bases). Deletions cut 6 bases from V and 2 bases from J, with 10 bases between. Germline V gene data show CDR1 as SNHLY and CDR2 as FYNNEI. CDR3 length equals 13 residues. CDR3 coding DNA: TGTGCCAGCAGCGGACAGAGAAACACTGAAGCTTTCTTT. It yields the protein CASSGQRNTEAFF.

The V gene is TRBV10-3, the J gene TRBJ1-4, with D perhaps TRBD1 (6 bases). V gave up 3 bases and J gave up 0 bases, with 14 bases separating them. Per germline, CDR1 ENHRY and CDR2 SYGVKD. The CDR3 spans 17 residues. For the CDR3, the DNA is TGTGCCATCAGTGACCGGGCTGCAGGGGCAACTAATGAAAAACTGTTTTTT. Its protein is CAISDRAAGATNEKLFF.